One sample yielded the 14 T cell receptor beta chains listed below, sequenced in a study of blood T cell repertoires in COVID-19. TCRdb keeps only in-frame clones here, not all; method: immunoSEQ multiplex PCR. The sample lists some 180,000 clones; roughly nine tenths were seen once. Sequencing input: PBMCs or T cells enriched from blood (not recorded which). The receptors come from a woman aged 35 to 49 in a cohort exposed to, infected with or recovered from COVID-19 (not recorded which).

J is TRBJ2-2 and V is TRBV27; TRBD1 matches at 10 bases. Germline lookup yields CDR1 MNHEY and CDR2 SMNVEV (reference sequence). Losses at the gene ends were 3 bases for V and 7 bases for J; bases not matched to a gene: 11. CDR3 length: 17 residues. The CDR3 here is CASSFRKRQGADGELFF. CDR3 DNA: TGTGCCAGCAGTTTCCGAAAACGACAGGGGGCCGACGGGGAGCTGTTTTTT.

The chain couples TRBV12-3 or TRBV12-4 to TRBJ1-1; no clear D. V lost 6 bases, J lost 8 bases, and 10 bases lay in between. The CDR3 covers 11 residues. CDR3 nucleotides: TGTGCCAGCAGGACCGGGGAAGAAGCTTTCTTT. Protein product: CASRTGEEAFF.

The chain is built from TRBV4-2 and TRBJ2-1, with 7 bases matching TRBD2. After removal of 6 bases from V and 4 bases from J, the junction contained 12 bases not matched to a gene. Germline CDR1 is LGHNA and CDR2 is YNFKEQ. The CDR3 runs 16 residues. CDR3 amino acids: CASSPTDGEGYNEQFF. The CDR3, as DNA: TGTGCCAGCAGTCCCACGGACGGGGAGGGGTACAATGAGCAGTTCTTC.

CDR3 nucleotide sequence: TGCGCCAGCAACTTAAGACAGGGCACAGATACGCAGTATTTT. Translation gives CASNLRQGTDTQYF. The genes are TRBV4-1 and TRBJ2-3; a weak D match, TRBD1 (6 bases). Germline V gene sequence: CDR1 MGHRA, CDR2 YSYEKL. The CDR3 extends over 14 amino acids. V gave up 7 bases and J gave up 1 base, with 12 bases separating them.

The V and J genes are TRBV11-2 and TRBJ1-5; 8 nucleotides agree with TRBD1. This CDR3 is 15 amino acids long. With V trimmed by 1 base and J by 7 bases, 6 bases remained unmatched. The germline CDR1 and CDR2 sequences are SGHAT and FQNNGV. This CDR3 is CASSLGQGQGQPQHF. CDR3 DNA: TGTGCCAGCAGCTTAGGACAGGGGCAAGGCCAGCCCCAGCATTTT.

J is TRBJ2-1 and V is TRBV4-1; D ambiguous. V lost 4 bases to trimming and J lost 7 bases, with 8 bases between them. The CDR3 is made up of 12 amino acids. Germline CDR1 MGHRA, CDR2 YSYEKL. DNA of the CDR3: TGCGCCAGCAGCCTTAGTATGAATGAGCAGTTCTTC. Residues: CASSLSMNEQFF.

This chain links TRBV10-3 with TRBJ2-7; tentatively, D is TRBD2 (6 bases). CDR1 and CDR2 from the germline V gene are ENHRY and SYGVKD. There are 16 residues in the CDR3. V was shortened by 2 bases and J by 2 bases, with 16 bases between the two germline ends. The CDR3 is CAISEHGVAEAYEQYF. CDR3 coding DNA: TGTGCCATCAGTGAGCATGGGGTAGCGGAAGCCTACGAGCAGTACTTC.

The J gene is TRBJ2-5, the V gene TRBV15; TRBD2 matches at 9 bases. Germline loops: CDR1 LNHNV, CDR2 YYDKDF (reference sequence). V was pared by 0 bases and J by 5 bases, with 7 bases of the junction left unmatched. The CDR3 is made up of 16 amino acids. The CDR3 sequence is CATSRDAGGPQETQYF. In DNA form, the CDR3 reads TGTGCCACCAGCAGAGACGCGGGGGGGCCTCAGGAGACCCAGTACTTC.

This rearrangement joins TRBV11-2 to TRBJ2-1; tentatively, D is TRBD2 (6 bases). Germline V gene sequence: CDR1 SGHAT, CDR2 FQNNGV. V gave up 1 base and J gave up 6 bases, with 7 bases separating them. The CDR3 contains 13 residues. The CDR3 reads CASSLGGVNEQFF. CDR3 coding DNA: TGTGCCAGCAGCTTAGGGGGGGTCAATGAGCAGTTCTTC.

This clone was detected only a few times. The chain has TRBV6-2 or TRBV6-3 and TRBJ1-1, with TRBD1 identical over 7 bases. The trim removed 4 bases at V and 2 bases at J, leaving 4 bases unmatched. The CDR3 is 14 residues long. Germline CDR1 reads MNHEY; CDR2 reads SVGEGT. As DNA, the CDR3 is TGTGCCAGCAGTTGGGACAGAATCAACACTGAAGCTTTCTTT. Encoded protein: CASSWDRINTEAFF.

This rearrangement joins TRBV14 to TRBJ1-3, with D hard to call. The CDR3 covers 16 residues. Deletions cut 0 bases from V and 0 bases from J, with 9 bases between. The V gene's germline CDR1 is SGHDN and CDR2 FVKESK. The CDR3 DNA is TGTGCCAGCAGCCAAGATCAAACAATCTCTGGAAACACCATATATTTT. This codes for CASSQDQTISGNTIYF.

The sample holds one count of this clone. The rearrangement joins TRBV10-3 to TRBJ2-7; TRBD1 aligns across 8 bases. V lost 10 bases to trimming and J lost 5 bases; unmatched junction nucleotides: 16. The CDR3 consists of 15 residues. The germline V gene has CDR1 ENHRY and CDR2 SYGVKD. The CDR3 reads CATLGQGNLLHEQYF. CDR3 coding DNA: TGTGCCACTCTCGGACAGGGTAATCTCCTGCACGAGCAGTACTTC.

The chain employs TRBV6-5 and TRBJ1-1; D perhaps matches TRBD1 (5 bases). Germline-derived CDR1 and CDR2 are MNHEY and SVGAGI. This CDR3 has 15 residues. The V end was cut by 6 bases, the J end by 0 bases, with 14 bases between. The CDR3 coding sequence is TGTGCCAGCAGCCTCAGGGTGGGAATGAACACTGAAGCTTTCTTT. Translation: CASSLRVGMNTEAFF.

This clone occurred once. This sequence joins TRBV4-1 and TRBJ1-2; no firm D call. The V gene's germline CDR1 is MGHRA and CDR2 YSYEKL. The length of the CDR3 is 16 residues. The V and J ends lost 0 bases and 6 bases respectively, with 17 bases between them. CDR3 protein: CASSQEPPAGRNGYTF. CDR3 bases: TGCGCCAGCAGCCAAGAACCCCCCGCGGGCCGGAATGGCTACACCTTC.